This TCR beta chain originates from a study of circulating and synovial CD4+ cells in juvenile arthritis. General study findings and limits: Circulating pathogenic-like and bulk T cells looked alike by Vbeta family usage.

Method: immunoSEQ multiplex PCR; TCRdb's copy keeps in-frame clones and lacks some. This sample carries tens of thousands of clones, 95% to 96% of them seen once, and the ten largest clones take approximately 0.17%. The CDR3 consists of 15 residues. The germline V gene has CDR1 MDHEN and CDR2 SYDVKM. V lost 1 base to trimming and J lost 7 bases, with 14 bases between them. As regards this clone: The antigen is unknown.

This receptor was obtained from a human donor with juvenile idiopathic arthritis. V gene TRBV28 combines with J gene TRBJ2-1, with D possibly matching TRBD2 (5 bases). Sample: CD4+ T cells from blood. As DNA, the CDR3 is TGTGCCAGCAGTTTATTTTGGACGGGAAGGAATGAGCAGTTCTTC. Protein sequence: CASSLFWTGRNEQFF.